This note documents a single T cell receptor beta chain sequence. Its antigen is unidentified. The germline V gene has CDR1 SGDLS and CDR2 YYNGEE. CDR3 length: 14 amino acids. The V and J ends lost 0 bases and 4 bases respectively, with 11 bases between them. This record belongs to a study of cytomegalovirus exposure and HLA in healthy donors. About the study: There were 350 to 400 genotyped donors. Of these, 75% to 85% fell in the genetic ancestry cluster associated with self-reported Caucasian donors.

A multiplex PCR was run with 60 Vbeta primers and 13 Jbeta primers. Only in-frame clones appear in the TCRdb table, and some are missing; sequencing was by immunoSEQ multiplex PCR. This sample carries under 200,000 clones, 80% to 90% of them seen once, and the ten largest clones take around 6.7%. Study conclusions and caveats: With further analysis later on, most CMV-associated TCR beta chains appeared HLA-restricted. There were several of the most significant clusters that appeared linked to common viral pathogens in a later analysis.

The sequencing input was PBMCs. The TCR sequence derives from a woman aged 25-40 years in good health and CMV-seropositive. This chain links TRBV9 with TRBJ2-7; D is undetermined. CDR3 protein: CASSVEPSLYEQYF. The CDR3 DNA is TGTGCCAGCAGCGTAGAACCATCACTGTACGAGCAGTACTTC.